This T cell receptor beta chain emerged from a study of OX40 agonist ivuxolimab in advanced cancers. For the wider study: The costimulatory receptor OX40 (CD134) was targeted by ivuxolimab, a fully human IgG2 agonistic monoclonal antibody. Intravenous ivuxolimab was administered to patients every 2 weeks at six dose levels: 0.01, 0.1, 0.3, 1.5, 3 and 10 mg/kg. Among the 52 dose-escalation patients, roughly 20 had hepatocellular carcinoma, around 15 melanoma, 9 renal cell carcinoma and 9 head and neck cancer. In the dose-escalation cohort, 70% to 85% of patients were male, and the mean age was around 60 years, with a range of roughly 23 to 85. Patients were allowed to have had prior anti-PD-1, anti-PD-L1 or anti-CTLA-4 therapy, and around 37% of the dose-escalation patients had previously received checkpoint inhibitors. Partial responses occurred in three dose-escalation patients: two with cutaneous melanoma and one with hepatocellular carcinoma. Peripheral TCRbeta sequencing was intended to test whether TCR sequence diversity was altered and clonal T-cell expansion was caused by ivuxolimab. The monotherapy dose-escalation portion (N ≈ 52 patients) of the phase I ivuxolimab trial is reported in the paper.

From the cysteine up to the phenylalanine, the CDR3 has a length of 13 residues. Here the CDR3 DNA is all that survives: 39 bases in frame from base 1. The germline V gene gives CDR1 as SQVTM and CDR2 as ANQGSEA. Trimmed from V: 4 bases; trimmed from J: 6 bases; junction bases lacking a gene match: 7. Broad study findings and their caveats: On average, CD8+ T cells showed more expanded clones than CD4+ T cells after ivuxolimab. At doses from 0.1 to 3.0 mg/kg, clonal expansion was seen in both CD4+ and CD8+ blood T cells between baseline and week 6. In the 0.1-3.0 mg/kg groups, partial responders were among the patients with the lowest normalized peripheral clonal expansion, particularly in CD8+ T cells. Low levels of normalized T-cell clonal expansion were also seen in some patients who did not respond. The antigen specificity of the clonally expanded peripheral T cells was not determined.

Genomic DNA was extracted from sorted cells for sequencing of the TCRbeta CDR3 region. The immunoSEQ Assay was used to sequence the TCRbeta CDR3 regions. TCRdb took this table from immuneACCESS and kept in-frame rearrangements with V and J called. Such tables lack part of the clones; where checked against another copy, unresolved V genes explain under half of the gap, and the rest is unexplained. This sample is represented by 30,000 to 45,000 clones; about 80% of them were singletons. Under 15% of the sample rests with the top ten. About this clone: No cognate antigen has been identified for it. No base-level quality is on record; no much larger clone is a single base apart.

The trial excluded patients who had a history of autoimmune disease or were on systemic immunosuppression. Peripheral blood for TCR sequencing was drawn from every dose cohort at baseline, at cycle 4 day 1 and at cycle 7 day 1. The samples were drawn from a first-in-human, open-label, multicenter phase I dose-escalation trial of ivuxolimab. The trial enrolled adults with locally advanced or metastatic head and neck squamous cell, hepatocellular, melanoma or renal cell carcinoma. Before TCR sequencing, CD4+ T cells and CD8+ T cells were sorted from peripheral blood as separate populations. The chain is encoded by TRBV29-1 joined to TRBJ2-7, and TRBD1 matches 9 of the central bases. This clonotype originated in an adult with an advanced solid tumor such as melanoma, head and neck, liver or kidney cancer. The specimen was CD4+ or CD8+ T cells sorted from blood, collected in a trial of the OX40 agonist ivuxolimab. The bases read TGCAGCGTTGCCGGGACAGGGCTCTCCGAGCAGTACTTC. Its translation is CSVAGTGLSEQYF.